This TCR beta chain is drawn from a study of T cell changes during pregnancy in multiple sclerosis. This table comes from immunoSEQ multiplex PCR, and its TCRdb copy is limited to in-frame clones, with some not included. Of under 70,000 clones listed, 85% to 95% are singletons. This receptor was identified in a female donor with multiple sclerosis, enrolled in a pregnancy study. The input for sequencing was CD4+ T cells from peripheral blood mononuclear cells, taken after pregnancy.

CDR3 loop: CASSSGGQSPYEQYF. The CDR3 DNA reads as TGCGCCAGCAGCTCCGGGGGACAGAGTCCTTACGAGCAGTACTTC. The J gene is TRBJ2-7, the V gene TRBV5-1, with a tentative D call TRBD1 (7 bases). CDR1 is SGHRS, CDR2 YFSETQ, per germline. Deletions cut 3 bases from V and 4 bases from J, with 17 bases between. The CDR3 sequence is 15 residues long.